This record looks at one T cell receptor beta chain sequence and its context. Antigen unknown. The data were taken from a study of cytomegalovirus exposure and HLA in healthy donors. Study results and caveats: Accurate predictions that matched the HLA-A and HLA-B alleles of most subjects were reportedly made from TCR beta sequences. For TCR beta chains, V- and J-gene trimming was later linked to a missense DCLRE1C variant. Most of the TCR beta V segments (in an earlier analysis) were productive either about 90% or about 30% of the time. In a later analysis, the majority of CMV-associated beta chains seemingly showed HLA restriction.

Both 60 Vbeta primers and 13 Jbeta primers went into the PCR. Sequencing was performed with immunoSEQ multiplex PCR; in TCRdb, only in-frame clones are kept and a portion is missing. The sample contains about 140,000 clones, 75% of which appear only once. This CDR3 has 16 residues. The ends lost 7 bases at V and 4 bases at J; junction bases unmatched: 13. Looked up from germline, CDR1 is MDHEN and CDR2 is SYDVKM. This receptor was identified in a man aged 35-49 years in good health and CMV-seronegative. The V call is TRBV28, the J call TRBJ1-2; 9 bases align to TRBD1. The material sequenced was PBMCs. This chain's CDR3 is CASIPGGQGRVYGYTF. CDR3 bases: TGTGCCAGCATCCCTGGAGGACAGGGGCGCGTCTATGGCTACACCTTC.